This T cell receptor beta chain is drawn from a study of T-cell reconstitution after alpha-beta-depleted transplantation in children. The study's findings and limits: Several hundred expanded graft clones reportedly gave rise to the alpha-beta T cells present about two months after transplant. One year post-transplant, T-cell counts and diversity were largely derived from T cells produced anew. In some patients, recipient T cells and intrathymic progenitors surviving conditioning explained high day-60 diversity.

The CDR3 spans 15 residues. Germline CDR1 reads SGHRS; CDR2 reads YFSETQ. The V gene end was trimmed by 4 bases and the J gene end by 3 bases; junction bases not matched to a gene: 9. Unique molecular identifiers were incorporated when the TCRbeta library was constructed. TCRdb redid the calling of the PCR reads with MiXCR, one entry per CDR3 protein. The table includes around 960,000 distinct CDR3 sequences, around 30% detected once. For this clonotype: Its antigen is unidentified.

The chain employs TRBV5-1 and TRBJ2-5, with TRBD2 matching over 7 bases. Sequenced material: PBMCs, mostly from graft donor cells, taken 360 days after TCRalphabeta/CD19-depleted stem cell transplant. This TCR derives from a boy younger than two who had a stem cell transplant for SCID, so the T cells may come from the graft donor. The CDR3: CASSRGTNREETQYF. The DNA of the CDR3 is TGCGCCAGCAGCCGAGGGACTAATAGGGAAGAGACCCAGTACTTC.